This TCR beta chain was identified during a study of shared clonotypes between healthy human individuals. Study results and caveats: Naive subsets typically showed greater estimated richness than memory subsets. Genetic and exposure-history diversity was limited by the few donors.

A few counts support this clone. The antigen remains unidentified. Researchers ran the assay at a deep level. Some clones are missing from TCRdb's copy, which holds only in-frame ones; the method was immunoSEQ multiplex PCR. The repertoire consists of about 980,000 clones, with approximately 80% occurring once and the leading ten covering 1.5%. V lost 5 bases and J lost 2; bases outside the gene matches: 11. Germline V gene data show CDR1 as SGHTA and CDR2 as FQGNSA. The CDR3 runs to 16 residues. The receptor's source is a young man in good health. The specimen sequenced was memory CD4+ T cells sorted from blood. The subset is: CD45RA-negative fraction. The chain employs TRBV7-2 and TRBJ2-7, with 8 bases that match TRBD2. CDR3 loop: CASSLVSAGGAYEQYF. The CDR3, as DNA: TGTGCCAGCAGCCTCGTCTCTGCGGGAGGAGCCTACGAGCAGTACTTC.